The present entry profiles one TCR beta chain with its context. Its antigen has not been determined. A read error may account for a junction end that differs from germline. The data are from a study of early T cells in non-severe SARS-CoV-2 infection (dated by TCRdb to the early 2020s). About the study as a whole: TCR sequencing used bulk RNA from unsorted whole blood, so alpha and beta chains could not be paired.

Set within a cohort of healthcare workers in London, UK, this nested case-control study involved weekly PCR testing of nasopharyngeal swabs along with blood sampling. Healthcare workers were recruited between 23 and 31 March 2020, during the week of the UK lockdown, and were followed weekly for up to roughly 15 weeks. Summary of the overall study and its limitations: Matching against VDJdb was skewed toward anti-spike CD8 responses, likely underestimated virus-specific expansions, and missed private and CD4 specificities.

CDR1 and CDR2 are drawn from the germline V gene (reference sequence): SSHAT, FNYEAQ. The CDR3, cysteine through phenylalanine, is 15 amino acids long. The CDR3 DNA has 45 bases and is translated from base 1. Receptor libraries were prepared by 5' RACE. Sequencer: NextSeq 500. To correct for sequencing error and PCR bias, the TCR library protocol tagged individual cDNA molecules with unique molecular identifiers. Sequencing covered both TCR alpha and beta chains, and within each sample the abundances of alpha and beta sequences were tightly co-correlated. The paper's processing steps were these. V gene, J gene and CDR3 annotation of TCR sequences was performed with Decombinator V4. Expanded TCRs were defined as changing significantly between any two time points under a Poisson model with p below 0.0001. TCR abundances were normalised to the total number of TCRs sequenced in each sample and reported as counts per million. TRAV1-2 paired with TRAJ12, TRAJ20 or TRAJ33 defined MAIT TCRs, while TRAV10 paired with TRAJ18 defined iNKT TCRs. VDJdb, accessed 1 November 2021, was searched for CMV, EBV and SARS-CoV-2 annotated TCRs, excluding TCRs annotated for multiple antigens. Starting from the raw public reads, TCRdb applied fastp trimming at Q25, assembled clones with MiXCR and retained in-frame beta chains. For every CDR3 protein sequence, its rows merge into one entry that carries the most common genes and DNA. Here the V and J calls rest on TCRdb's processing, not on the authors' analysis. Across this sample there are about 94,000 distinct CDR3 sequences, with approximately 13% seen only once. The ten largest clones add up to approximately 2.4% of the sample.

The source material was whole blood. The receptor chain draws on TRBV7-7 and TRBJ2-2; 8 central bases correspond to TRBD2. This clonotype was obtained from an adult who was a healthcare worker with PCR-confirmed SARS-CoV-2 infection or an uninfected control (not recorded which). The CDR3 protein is CASSLAGLNTGELFF. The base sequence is TGTGCTAGCAGCTTAGCGGGACTTAACACCGGGGAGCTGTTTTTT.